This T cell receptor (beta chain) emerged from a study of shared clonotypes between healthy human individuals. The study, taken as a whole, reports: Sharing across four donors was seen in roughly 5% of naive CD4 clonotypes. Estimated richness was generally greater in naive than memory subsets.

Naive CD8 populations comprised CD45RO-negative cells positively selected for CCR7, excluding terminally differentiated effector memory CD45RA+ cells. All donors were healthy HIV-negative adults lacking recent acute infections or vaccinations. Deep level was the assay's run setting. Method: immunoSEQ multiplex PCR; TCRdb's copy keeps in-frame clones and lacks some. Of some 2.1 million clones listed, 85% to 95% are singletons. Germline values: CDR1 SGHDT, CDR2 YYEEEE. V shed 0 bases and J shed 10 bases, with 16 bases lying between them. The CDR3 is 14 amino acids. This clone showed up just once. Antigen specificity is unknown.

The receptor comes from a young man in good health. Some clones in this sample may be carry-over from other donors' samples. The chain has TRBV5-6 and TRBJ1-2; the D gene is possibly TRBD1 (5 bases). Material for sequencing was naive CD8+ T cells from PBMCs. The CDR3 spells CASSLAGGYSVYTF. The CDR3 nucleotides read TGTGCCAGCAGCTTGGCCGGGGGATATAGTGTCTACACCTTC. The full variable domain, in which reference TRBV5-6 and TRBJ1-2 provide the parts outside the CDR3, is DAGVTQSPTHLIKTRGQQVTLRCSPKSGHDTVSWYQQALGQGPQFIFQYYEEEERQRGNFPDRFSGHQFPNYSSELNVNALLLGDSALYLCASSLAGGYSVYTFGSGTRLTVV.